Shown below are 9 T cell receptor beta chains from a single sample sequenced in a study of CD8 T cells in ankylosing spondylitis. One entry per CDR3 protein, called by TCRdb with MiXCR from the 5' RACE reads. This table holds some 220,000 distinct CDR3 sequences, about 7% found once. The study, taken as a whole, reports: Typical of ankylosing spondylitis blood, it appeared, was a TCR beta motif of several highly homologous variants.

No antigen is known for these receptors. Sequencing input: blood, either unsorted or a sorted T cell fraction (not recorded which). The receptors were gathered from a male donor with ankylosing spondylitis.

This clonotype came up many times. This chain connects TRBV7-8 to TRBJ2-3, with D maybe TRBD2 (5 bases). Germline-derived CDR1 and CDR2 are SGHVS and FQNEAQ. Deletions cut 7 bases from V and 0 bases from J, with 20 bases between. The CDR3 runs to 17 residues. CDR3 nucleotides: TGTGCCAGCACCAGAAGGAAGGCTAGCAGAAGCACAGATACGCAGTATTTT. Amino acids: CASTRRKASRSTDTQYF.

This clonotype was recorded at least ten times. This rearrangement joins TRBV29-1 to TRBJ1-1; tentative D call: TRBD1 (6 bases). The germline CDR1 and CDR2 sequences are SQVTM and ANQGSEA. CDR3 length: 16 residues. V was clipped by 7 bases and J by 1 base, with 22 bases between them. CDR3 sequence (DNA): TGCAGCGCCCGGGGGCAGGACGGGTATAAGAACACTGAAGCTTTCTTT. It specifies CSARGQDGYKNTEAFF.

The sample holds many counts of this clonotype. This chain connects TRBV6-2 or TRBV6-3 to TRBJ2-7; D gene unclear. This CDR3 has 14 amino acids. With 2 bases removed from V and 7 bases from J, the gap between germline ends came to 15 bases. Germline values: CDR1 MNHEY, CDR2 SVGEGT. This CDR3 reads CASSYPSRSLEQYF. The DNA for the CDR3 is TGTGCCAGCAGTTACCCTAGTCGGTCTCTTGAGCAGTACTTC.

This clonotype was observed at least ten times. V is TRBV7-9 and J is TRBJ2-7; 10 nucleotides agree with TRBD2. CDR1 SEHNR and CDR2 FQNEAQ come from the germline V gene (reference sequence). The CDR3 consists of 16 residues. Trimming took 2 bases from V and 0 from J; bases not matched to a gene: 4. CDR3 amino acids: CASSLPTSGVSYEQYF. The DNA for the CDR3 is TGTGCCAGCAGCTTACCAACTAGCGGGGTCTCCTACGAGCAGTACTTC.

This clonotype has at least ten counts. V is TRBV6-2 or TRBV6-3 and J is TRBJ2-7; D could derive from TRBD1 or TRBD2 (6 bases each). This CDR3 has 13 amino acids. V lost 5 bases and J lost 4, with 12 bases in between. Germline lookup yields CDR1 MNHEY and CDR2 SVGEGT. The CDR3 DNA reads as TGTGCCAGCAGTCACGGGGGCCCATACGAGCAGTACTTC. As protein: CASSHGGPYEQYF.

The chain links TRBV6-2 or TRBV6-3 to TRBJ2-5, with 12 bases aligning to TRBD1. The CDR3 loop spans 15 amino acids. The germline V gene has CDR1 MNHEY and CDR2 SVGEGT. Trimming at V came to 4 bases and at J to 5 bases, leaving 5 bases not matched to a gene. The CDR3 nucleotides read TGTGCCAGCAGTTCGGGACAGGGGGCGAGGGAGACCCAGTACTTC. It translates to CASSSGQGARETQYF.

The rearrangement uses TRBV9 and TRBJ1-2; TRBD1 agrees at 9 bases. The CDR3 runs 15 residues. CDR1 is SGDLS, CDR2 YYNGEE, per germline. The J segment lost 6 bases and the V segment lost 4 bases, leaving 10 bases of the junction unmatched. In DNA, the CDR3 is TGTGCCAGCAGCCCCTCCGGGACAGGGTTTAATGGCTACACCTTC. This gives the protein CASSPSGTGFNGYTF.

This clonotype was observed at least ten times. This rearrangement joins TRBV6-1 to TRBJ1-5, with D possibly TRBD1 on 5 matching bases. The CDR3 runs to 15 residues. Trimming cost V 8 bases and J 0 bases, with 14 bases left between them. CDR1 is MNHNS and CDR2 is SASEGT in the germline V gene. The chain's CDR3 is CASRGGLDSNQPQHF. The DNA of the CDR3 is TGTGCCAGCCGTGGGGGGTTGGATAGCAATCAGCCCCAGCATTTT.

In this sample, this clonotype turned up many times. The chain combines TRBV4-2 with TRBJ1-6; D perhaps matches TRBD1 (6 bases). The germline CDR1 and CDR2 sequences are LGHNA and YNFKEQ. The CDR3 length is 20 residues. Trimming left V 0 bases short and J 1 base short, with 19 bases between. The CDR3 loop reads CASSQDGGGWGESYNSPLHF. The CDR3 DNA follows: TGTGCCAGCAGCCAAGATGGAGGGGGGTGGGGGGAATCCTATAATTCACCCCTCCACTTT.